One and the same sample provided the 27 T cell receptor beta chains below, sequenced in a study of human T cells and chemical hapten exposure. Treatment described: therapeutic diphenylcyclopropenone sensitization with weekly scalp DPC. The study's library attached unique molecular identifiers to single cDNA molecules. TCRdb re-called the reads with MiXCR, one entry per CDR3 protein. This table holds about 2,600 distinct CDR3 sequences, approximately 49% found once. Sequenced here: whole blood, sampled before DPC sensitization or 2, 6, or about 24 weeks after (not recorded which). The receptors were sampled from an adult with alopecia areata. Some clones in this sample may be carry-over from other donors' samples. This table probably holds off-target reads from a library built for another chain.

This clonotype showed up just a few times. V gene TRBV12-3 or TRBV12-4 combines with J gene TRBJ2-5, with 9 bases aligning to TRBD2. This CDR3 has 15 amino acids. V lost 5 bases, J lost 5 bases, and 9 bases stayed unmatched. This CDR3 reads CASSALAGSFETQYF. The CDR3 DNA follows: TGTGCCAGCAGTGCCCTAGCGGGATCCTTTGAGACCCAGTACTTC.

The chain's CDR3 is CATTFSAGEQETQYF. The CDR3 coding sequence is TGTGCCACCACCTTTAGCGCGGGAGAGCAAGAGACCCAGTACTTC. V usage is TRBV15 and J usage is TRBJ2-5; 7 bases map to TRBD2. Germline CDR1 LNHNV, CDR2 YYDKDF (reference sequence). V lost 7 bases, J lost 2 bases, and 10 bases stayed unmatched. The CDR3 loop spans 15 amino acids.

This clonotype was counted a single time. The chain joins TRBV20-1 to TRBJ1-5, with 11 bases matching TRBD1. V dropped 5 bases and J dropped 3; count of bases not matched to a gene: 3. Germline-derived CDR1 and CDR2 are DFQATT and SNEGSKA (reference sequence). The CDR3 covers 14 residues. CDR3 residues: CSAGQGAFNQPQHF. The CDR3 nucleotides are TGCAGTGCTGGACAGGGGGCCTTCAATCAGCCCCAGCATTTT.

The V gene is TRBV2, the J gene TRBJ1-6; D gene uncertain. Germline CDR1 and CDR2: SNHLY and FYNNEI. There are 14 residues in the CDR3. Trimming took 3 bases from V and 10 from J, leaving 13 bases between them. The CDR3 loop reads CASSEGLLSSPLHF. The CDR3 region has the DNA TGTGCCAGCAGTGAGGGCCTCCTGAGCTCACCCCTCCACTTT.

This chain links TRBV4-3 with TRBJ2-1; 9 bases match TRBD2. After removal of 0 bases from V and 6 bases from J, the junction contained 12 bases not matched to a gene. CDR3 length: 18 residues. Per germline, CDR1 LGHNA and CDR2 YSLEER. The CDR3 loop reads CASSQDFPPSGGSNEQFF. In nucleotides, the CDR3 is TGCGCCAGCAGCCAAGATTTCCCCCCCAGCGGGGGGAGCAATGAGCAGTTCTTC.

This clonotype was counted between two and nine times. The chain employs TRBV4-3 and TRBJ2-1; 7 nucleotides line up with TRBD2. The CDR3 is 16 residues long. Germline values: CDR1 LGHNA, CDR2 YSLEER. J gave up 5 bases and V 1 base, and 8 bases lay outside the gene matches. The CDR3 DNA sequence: TGCGCCAGCAGCCAAGTGTGGGCTAGCGGAAACAATGAGCAGTTCTTC. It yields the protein CASSQVWASGNNEQFF.

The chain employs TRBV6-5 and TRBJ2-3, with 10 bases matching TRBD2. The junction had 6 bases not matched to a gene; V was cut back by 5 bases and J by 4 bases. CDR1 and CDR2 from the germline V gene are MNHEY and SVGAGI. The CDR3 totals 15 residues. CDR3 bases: TGTGCCAGCAGTCCCAGCGGGAGGGCTTCAGATACGCAGTATTTT. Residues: CASSPSGRASDTQYF.

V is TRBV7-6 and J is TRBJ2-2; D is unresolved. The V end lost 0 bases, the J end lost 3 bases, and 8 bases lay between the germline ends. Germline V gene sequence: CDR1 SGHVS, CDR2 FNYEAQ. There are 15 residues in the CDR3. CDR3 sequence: CASSLALADTGELFF. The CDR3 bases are TGTGCCAGCAGCTTAGCGTTGGCGGACACCGGGGAGCTGTTTTTT.

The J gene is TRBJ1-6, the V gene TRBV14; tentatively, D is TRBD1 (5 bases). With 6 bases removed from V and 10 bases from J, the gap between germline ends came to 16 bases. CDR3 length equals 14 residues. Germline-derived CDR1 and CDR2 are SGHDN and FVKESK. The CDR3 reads CASRPQGLYSPLHF. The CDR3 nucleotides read TGTGCCAGCAGACCTCAGGGTTTGTACTCACCCCTCCACTTT.

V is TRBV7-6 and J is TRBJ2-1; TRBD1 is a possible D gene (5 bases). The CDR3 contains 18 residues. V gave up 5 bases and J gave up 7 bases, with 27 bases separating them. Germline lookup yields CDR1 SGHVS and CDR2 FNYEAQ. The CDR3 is CASSPKRGPSRVGNEQFF. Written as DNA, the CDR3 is TGTGCCAGCAGCCCGAAACGAGGACCCAGCAGGGTCGGGAATGAGCAGTTCTTC.

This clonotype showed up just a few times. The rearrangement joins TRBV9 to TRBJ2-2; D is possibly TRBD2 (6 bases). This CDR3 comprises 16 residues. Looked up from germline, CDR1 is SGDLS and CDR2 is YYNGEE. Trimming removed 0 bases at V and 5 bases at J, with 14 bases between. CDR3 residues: CASSVDPGEGTGELFF. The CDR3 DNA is TGTGCCAGCAGCGTAGACCCGGGAGAGGGGACCGGGGAGCTGTTTTTT.

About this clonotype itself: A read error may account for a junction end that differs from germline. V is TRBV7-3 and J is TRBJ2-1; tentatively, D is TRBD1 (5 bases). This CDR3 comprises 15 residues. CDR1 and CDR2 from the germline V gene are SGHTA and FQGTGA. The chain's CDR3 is CASSLLGRSFNEQFF. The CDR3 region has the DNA TGTGCCAGCAGCTTACTGGGGCGATCCTTCAATGAGCAGTTCTTC.

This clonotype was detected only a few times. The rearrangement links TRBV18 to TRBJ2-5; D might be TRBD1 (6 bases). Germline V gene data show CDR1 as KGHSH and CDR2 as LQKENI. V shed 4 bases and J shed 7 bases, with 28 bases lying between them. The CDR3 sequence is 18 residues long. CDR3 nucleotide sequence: TGTGCCAGCTCACGACCACTGAGTTCACAGGGCAGGATCGGGACCCAGTACTTC. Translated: CASSRPLSSQGRIGTQYF.

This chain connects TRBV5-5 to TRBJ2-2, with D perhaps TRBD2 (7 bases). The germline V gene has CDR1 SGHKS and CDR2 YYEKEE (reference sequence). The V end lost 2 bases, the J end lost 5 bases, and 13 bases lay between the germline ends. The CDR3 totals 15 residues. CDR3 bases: TGTGCCAGCAGCTTAGGCGGGGGCCCTACCGGGGAGCTGTTTTTT. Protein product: CASSLGGGPTGELFF.

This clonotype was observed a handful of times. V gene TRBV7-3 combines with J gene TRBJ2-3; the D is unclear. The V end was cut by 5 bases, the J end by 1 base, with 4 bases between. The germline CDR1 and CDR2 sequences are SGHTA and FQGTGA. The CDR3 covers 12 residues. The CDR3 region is CASSTRTDTQYF. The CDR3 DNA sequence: TGTGCCAGCAGCACCCGCACAGATACGCAGTATTTT.

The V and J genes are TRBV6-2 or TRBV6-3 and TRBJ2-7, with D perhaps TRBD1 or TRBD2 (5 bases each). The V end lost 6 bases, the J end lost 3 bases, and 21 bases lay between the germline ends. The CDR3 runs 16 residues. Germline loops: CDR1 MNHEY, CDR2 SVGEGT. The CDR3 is CASRWTLRDRNYEQYV. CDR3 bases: TGTGCCAGCAGGTGGACCCTCCGGGACCGAAACTACGAGCAGTACGTC.

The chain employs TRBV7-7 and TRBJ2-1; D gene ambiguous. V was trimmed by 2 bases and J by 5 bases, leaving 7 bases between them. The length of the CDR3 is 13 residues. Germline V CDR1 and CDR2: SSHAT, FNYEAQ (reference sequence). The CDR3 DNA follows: TGTGCCAGCAGCTTAAGACTGCACAATGAGCAGTTCTTC. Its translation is CASSLRLHNEQFF.

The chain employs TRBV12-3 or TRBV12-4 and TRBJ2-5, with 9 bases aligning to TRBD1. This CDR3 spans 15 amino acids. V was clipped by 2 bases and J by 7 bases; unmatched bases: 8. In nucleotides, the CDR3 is TGTGCCAGCAGTTTATTACAGGGGGCGGAATCGACCCAGTACTTC. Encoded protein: CASSLLQGAESTQYF.

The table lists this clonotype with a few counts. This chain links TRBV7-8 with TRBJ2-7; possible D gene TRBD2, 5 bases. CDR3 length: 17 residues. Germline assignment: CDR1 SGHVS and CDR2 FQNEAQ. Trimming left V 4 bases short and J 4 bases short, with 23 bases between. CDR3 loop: CASSSPVNEGGRYEQYF. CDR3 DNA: TGTGCCAGCAGCTCCCCTGTGAACGAGGGCGGTAGGTACGAGCAGTACTTC.

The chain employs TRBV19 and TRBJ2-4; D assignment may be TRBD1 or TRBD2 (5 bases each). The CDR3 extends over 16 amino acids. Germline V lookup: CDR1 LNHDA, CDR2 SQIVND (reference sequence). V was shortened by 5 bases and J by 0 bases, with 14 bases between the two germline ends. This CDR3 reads CASSPPGPVAKNIQYF. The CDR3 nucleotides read TGTGCCAGTAGTCCACCGGGACCCGTAGCCAAAAACATTCAGTACTTC. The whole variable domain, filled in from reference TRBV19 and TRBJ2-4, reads DGGITQSPKYLFRKEGQNVTLSCEQNLNHDAMYWYRQDPGQGLRLIYYSQIVNDFQKGDIAEGYSVSREKKESFPLTVTSAQKNPTAFYLCASSPPGPVAKNIQYFGAGTRLSVL.

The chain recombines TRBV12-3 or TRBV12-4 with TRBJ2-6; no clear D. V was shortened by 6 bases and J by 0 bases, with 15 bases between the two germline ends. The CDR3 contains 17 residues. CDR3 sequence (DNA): TGTGCCAGCAGGCCCGGTTTCTGGGACTCTGGGGCCAACGTCCTGACTTTC. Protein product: CASRPGFWDSGANVLTF.

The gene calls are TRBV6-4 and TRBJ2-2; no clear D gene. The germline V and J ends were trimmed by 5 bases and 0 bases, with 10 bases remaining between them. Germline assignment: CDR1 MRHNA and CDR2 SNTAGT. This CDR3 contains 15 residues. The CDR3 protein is CASSPDGANTGELFF. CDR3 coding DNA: TGTGCCAGCAGTCCCGATGGGGCGAACACCGGGGAGCTGTTTTTT.

This CDR3 reads CASSLYGGIYEQYF. The CDR3 bases are TGTGCCAGCAGTTTATACGGGGGCATCTACGAGCAGTACTTC. The chain couples TRBV27 to TRBJ2-7; D may be TRBD1 or TRBD2 (6 bases each). The V end was cut by 1 base, the J end by 3 bases, with 10 bases between. The CDR3 has 14 amino acids. CDR1 is MNHEY, CDR2 SMNVEV, per germline (reference sequence).

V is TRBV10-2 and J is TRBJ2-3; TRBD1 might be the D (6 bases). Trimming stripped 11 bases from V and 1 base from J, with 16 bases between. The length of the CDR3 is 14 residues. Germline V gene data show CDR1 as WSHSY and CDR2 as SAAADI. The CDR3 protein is CAGTKEGGTDTQYF. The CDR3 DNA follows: TGCGCCGGCACAAAAGAGGGGGGCACAGATACGCAGTATTTT.

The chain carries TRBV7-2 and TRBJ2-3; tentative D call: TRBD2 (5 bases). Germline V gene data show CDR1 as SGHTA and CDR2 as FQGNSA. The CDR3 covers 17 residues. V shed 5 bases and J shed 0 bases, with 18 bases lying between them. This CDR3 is CASSTRLTRSSTDTQYF. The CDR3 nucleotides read TGTGCCAGCAGCACTAGACTGACTCGATCTAGCACAGATACGCAGTATTTT.

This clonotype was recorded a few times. CDR3 in amino acids: CASSLARQGNNEQFF. The CDR3 region has the DNA TGTGCCAGCAGCTTAGCCAGACAGGGAAACAATGAGCAGTTCTTC. The rearrangement links TRBV7-6 to TRBJ2-1; 7 nucleotides match TRBD1. Germline CDR1 SGHVS, CDR2 FNYEAQ. The V gene end was trimmed by 0 bases and the J gene end by 5 bases; junction bases not matched to a gene: 4. The length of the CDR3 is 15 residues.

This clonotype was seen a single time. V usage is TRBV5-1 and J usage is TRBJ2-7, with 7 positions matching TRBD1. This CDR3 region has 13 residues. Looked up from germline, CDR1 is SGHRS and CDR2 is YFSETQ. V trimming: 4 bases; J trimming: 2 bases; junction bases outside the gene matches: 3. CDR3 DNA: TGCGCCAGCAGCGAGGGACAGACCTACGAGCAGTACTTC. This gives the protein CASSEGQTYEQYF.